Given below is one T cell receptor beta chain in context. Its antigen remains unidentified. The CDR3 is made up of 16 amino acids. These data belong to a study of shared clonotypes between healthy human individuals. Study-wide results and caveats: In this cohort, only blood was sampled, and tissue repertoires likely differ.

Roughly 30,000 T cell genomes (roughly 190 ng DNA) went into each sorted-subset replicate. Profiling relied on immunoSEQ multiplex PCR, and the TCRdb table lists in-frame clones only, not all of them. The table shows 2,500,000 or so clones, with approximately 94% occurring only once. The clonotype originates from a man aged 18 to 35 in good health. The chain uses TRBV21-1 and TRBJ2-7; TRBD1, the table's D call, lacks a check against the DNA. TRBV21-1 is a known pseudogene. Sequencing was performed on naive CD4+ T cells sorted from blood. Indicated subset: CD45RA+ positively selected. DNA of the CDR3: TGTGCCAGCAGCACCTTGACAGGGGCGAGCTCCTACGAGCAGTACTTC. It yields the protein CASSTLTGASSYEQYF.